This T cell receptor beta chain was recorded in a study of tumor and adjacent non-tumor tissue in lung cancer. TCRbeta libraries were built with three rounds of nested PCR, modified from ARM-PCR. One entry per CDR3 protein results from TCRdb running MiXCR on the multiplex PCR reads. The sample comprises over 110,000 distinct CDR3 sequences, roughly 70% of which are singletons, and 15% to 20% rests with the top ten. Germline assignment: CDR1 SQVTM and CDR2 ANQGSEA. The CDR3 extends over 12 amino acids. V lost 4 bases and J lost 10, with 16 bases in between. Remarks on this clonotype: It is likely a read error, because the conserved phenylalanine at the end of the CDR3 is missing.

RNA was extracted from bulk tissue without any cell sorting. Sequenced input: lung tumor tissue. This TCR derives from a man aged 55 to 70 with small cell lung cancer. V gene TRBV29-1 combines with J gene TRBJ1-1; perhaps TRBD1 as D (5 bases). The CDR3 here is CSVAPQGTPAFP. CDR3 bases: TGCAGCGTTGCCCCCCAGGGTACGCCAGCTTTCCCT.